This T cell receptor (beta chain) derives from a study of regulatory T cells in long-lasting Graves disease. The study, taken as a whole, reports: Persistent patients shared some 2,500 public clonotypes among themselves. Newly diagnosed patients shared fewer, at some 900. Rather than thyroid tissue, only peripheral blood underwent study.

In its sample, this clonotype was seen many times. Its antigen is not identified. With iRepertoire HTBI primers and Arm-PCR of CDR3 regions, TCR beta libraries were built. TCRdb reanalysed the multiplex PCR reads using MiXCR and keeps one entry per CDR3 protein. The table includes approximately 400,000 distinct CDR3 sequences, about 15% detected once. CDR3 length: 15 residues. Germline V gene sequence: CDR1 SNHLY, CDR2 FYNNEI. V was pared by 5 bases and J by 4 bases, with 17 bases between. Specified time point: newly diagnosed GD, antithyroid drugs for less than 3 months. PBMC RNA served as the TCR library source. This sample also appeared in a second study, on T cells in Graves' hyperthyroidism and ophthalmopathy. That paper adds: The primer set for the first-round RT-PCR of the TCR CDR3 was HTBI.

Here the sequenced sample was peripheral blood mononuclear cells (PBMCs), taken at new diagnosis, from a patient treated with antithyroid drugs. The V and J genes are TRBV2 and TRBJ1-2, with D maybe TRBD1 (6 bases). The TCR was taken from a woman aged 40 to 50 with Graves disease. CDR3 amino acids: CASSFPGHQVYGYTF. For the CDR3, the DNA is TGTGCCAGCAGTTTTCCGGGACATCAAGTCTATGGCTACACCTTC.